Below are 32 T cell receptor beta chains sequenced from a single sample in a study of blood T cells in healthy people across ages. Through a sample-barcoded 5' primer and a J-beta primer mix, a second PCR was run for about 6 to 12 cycles. One entry per CDR3 protein, called by TCRdb with MiXCR from the 5' RACE reads. The table lists about 1,000,000 distinct CDR3 sequences, under 55% of them singletons. The sequencing input was blood. All receptors derive from a woman aged 60-75 years in good health.

The chain links TRBV6-1 to TRBJ2-5; D remains unclear. The ends were cut back, 1 base at V and 4 bases at J, with 10 bases in the middle. Germline CDR1 is MNHNS and CDR2 is SASEGT. The CDR3 totals 14 residues. CDR3 nucleotides: TGTGCCAGCAGTGAAGGACCTGGCCCAGAGACCCAGTACTTC. Translation gives CASSEGPGPETQYF.

V gene TRBV28 combines with J gene TRBJ2-4; 7 bases match TRBD2. The CDR3 extends over 15 amino acids. CDR1 is MDHEN, CDR2 SYDVKM, per germline. The trim removed 1 base at V and 1 base at J, leaving 1 base unmatched. CDR3 loop: CASSLSGGAKNIQYF. The CDR3 nucleotides read TGTGCCAGCAGTTTATCCGGGGGGGCCAAAAACATTCAGTACTTC.

The chain employs TRBV25-1 and TRBJ2-7; 8 bases are shared with TRBD1. Germline loops: CDR1 MGHDK, CDR2 SYGVNS. This CDR3 comprises 16 residues. Unmatched junction bases numbered 9, after V lost 3 bases and J lost 2 bases. The CDR3 protein is CASSEGLTGAPYEQYF. The CDR3 DNA reads as TGTGCCAGCAGTGAGGGCCTGACAGGGGCGCCCTACGAGCAGTACTTC.

This clonotype was counted once. This chain joins TRBV4-1 and TRBJ2-4; no firm D call. The tail of the sequence fits TRBJ2-5 better, so the J call may be wrong. The CDR3 spans 13 residues. Germline-derived CDR1 and CDR2 are MGHRA and YSYEKL. CDR3 coding DNA: TGCGCCAGCAGCCAATTAACAGAACGGACCCAGTACTTC. This encodes CASSQLTERTQYF.

The chain links TRBV9 to TRBJ1-1; D possibly corresponds to TRBD1 (6 bases). In germline, CDR1 is SGDLS, CDR2 YYNGEE. The V gene lost 1 base and the J gene lost 1 base, with 8 bases spanning the gap. CDR3 size: 14 residues. CDR3 sequence: CASSVQGSNTEAFF. Here the CDR3 DNA reads TGTGCCAGCAGCGTACAGGGGTCGAACACTGAAGCTTTCTTT.

This clonotype was recorded a few times. The V gene is TRBV20-1, the J gene TRBJ2-5; no clear D gene. The CDR3 has 14 residues. Germline CDR1 is DFQATT and CDR2 is SNEGSKA (reference sequence). V lost 2 bases to trimming and J lost 1 base, with 11 bases between them. For the CDR3, the DNA is TGCAGTGCTAGACGGCGGCAGACCCAAGAGACCCAGTACTTC. Its translation is CSARRRQTQETQYF.

The chain couples TRBV13 to TRBJ2-6; 8 bases are shared with TRBD1. With 4 bases clipped from V and 0 bases from J, the junction kept 8 bases outside the gene matches. CDR3 size: 18 residues. Germline assignment: CDR1 PRHDT and CDR2 FYEKMQ (reference sequence). CDR3 region: CASSSRQGQDSGANVLTF. The CDR3 region has the DNA TGTGCCAGCAGCTCCCGACAGGGGCAAGACTCTGGGGCCAACGTCCTGACTTTC.

This clonotype was seen a few times. This rearrangement joins TRBV10-3 to TRBJ2-2, with D uncertain. CDR1 ENHRY and CDR2 SYGVKD come from the germline V gene. The CDR3 contains 14 residues. V shed 5 bases and J shed 3 bases, with 10 bases lying between them. The CDR3: CAISQEEYTGELFF. CDR3 nucleotides: TGTGCCATCAGTCAAGAGGAATACACCGGGGAGCTGTTTTTT.

The gene calls are TRBV28 and TRBJ1-2; D is possibly TRBD1 (5 bases). Trimming took 6 bases from V and 4 from J, leaving 12 bases between them. CDR3 size: 13 residues. Germline V gene sequence: CDR1 MDHEN, CDR2 SYDVKM. As DNA, the CDR3 is TGTGCCAGCAGACCAGGACACAGCTATGGCTACACCTTC. Encoded protein: CASRPGHSYGYTF.

This clonotype was seen more than once but under ten times. This chain joins TRBV10-3 and TRBJ2-6; D possibly corresponds to TRBD1 (5 bases). This CDR3 contains 17 residues. V dropped 3 bases and J dropped 0 bases, with 12 bases sitting between them. The germline V gene encodes CDR1 ENHRY and CDR2 SYGVKD. This chain's CDR3 is CAISDDSPRSGANVLTF. The CDR3 DNA sequence: TGTGCCATCAGTGATGACAGCCCACGCTCTGGGGCCAACGTCCTGACTTTC.

The V and J genes are TRBV27 and TRBJ2-1; the match to TRBD2 covers 13 bases. V lost 5 bases and J lost 2; bases outside the gene matches: 3. Germline CDR1 and CDR2: MNHEY and SMNVEV (reference sequence). The CDR3 is made up of 16 amino acids. The CDR3 loop is CASSKLAGGAYNEQFF. The CDR3 DNA reads as TGTGCCAGCAGTAAACTAGCGGGAGGGGCCTACAATGAGCAGTTCTTC.

DNA for the CDR3: TGTGCCAGCAGTTACGCGGGTATAGGCTACGAGCAGTACTTC. It codes for CASSYAGIGYEQYF. The chain employs TRBV6-5 and TRBJ2-7; the D gene is possibly TRBD2 (5 bases). Germline lookup yields CDR1 MNHEY and CDR2 SVGAGI. CDR3 length: 14 residues. Trimming left V 2 bases short and J 3 bases short, with 11 bases between.

The V and J genes are TRBV30 and TRBJ1-1; the D gene is possibly TRBD1 (5 bases). Germline values: CDR1 GTSNPN, CDR2 SVGIG (reference sequence). The germline V and J ends were trimmed by 4 bases and 4 bases, with 13 bases remaining between them. This CDR3 region has 13 residues. The CDR3 reads CAWKAGRATEAFF. DNA for the CDR3: TGTGCCTGGAAGGCAGGGCGGGCCACTGAAGCTTTCTTT.

The chain uses TRBV9 and TRBJ2-7; no definite D call. The CDR3 is made up of 14 amino acids. Between the trimmed V and J ends, which lost 0 bases and 2 bases, there was a span of 9 bases. Germline CDR1 is SGDLS and CDR2 is YYNGEE. This CDR3 reads CASSVAEKAYEQYF. The CDR3 DNA is TGTGCCAGCAGCGTAGCTGAGAAGGCCTACGAGCAGTACTTC.

A remark on this clonotype: With a much larger clone just one base away, this may be a read error. The CDR3 loop is CSAAGQGGQFF. CDR3 sequence (DNA): TGCAGTGCGGCAGGACAGGGGGGGCAGTTCTTC. The chain employs TRBV20-1 and TRBJ2-1, with 10 bases that match TRBD1. The J segment lost 12 bases and the V segment lost 6 bases, leaving 5 bases of the junction unmatched. The CDR3 spans 11 residues. Germline V gene data show CDR1 as DFQATT and CDR2 as SNEGSKA (reference sequence).

This sequence joins TRBV29-1 and TRBJ2-1; D is perhaps TRBD2 (6 bases). V was cut by 7 bases and J by 6 bases, with 19 bases left in between. Germline CDR1 reads SQVTM; CDR2 reads ANQGSEA. This CDR3 region has 14 residues. The CDR3 here is CSAPRDSASNEQFF. The DNA of the CDR3 is TGCAGCGCCCCCAGGGACTCTGCGAGCAATGAGCAGTTCTTC.

V gene TRBV5-6 combines with J gene TRBJ2-1; 8 positions match TRBD1. Germline CDR1 is SGHDT and CDR2 is YYEEEE. V shed 4 bases, J shed 11 bases, and the junction held 14 bases outside the gene matches. The CDR3 is 15 amino acids. CDR3 DNA: TGTGCCAGCAGCCCGCTCGGACAGGGCCGGGATAAGCAGTTCTTC. This gives the protein CASSPLGQGRDKQFF. The full variable domain, with the rest looked up from reference TRBV5-6 and TRBJ2-1, is DAGVTQSPTHLIKTRGQQVTLRCSPKSGHDTVSWYQQALGQGPQFIFQYYEEEERQRGNFPDRFSGHQFPNYSSELNVNALLLGDSALYLCASSPLGQGRDKQFFGPGTRLTVL.

The V and J genes are TRBV5-1 and TRBJ2-7; 7 nucleotides align to TRBD2. Germline V gene lookup returns CDR1 SGHRS and CDR2 YFSETQ. The CDR3 consists of 15 residues. Trimming cost V 3 bases and J 7 bases; bases outside gene matches: 13. CDR3 loop: CASSSGGGPLGEQYF. DNA of the CDR3: TGCGCCAGCAGCTCGGGCGGGGGTCCTCTTGGGGAGCAGTACTTC.

This clonotype has more than one count but fewer than ten. The chain joins TRBV12-3 or TRBV12-4 to TRBJ2-7, with D unresolved. V lost 6 bases and J lost 0, with 6 bases in between. The CDR3 contains 12 residues. The CDR3 DNA is TGTGCCAGCAGCGCACTCTCCTACGAGCAGTACTTC. This encodes CASSALSYEQYF.

This clonotype was picked up many times. The gene calls are TRBV3-1 and TRBJ2-1; 11 nucleotides match TRBD2. This CDR3 comprises 15 residues. V shed 9 bases and J 7 bases; nucleotides not matched to a gene: 11. Germline V gene sequence: CDR1 LGHDT, CDR2 YNNKEL (reference sequence). The DNA of the CDR3 is TGTGCCAGTTCCTTAGCGGGAGGGCCGGGGAATGAGCAGTTCTTC. Translated: CASSLAGGPGNEQFF.

A single count supports this clonotype. V and J are TRBV15 and TRBJ2-4; possible D gene TRBD1, 5 bases. The DNA end is a closer match to TRBJ2-5, so the J assignment may be wrong. The CDR3 contains 14 residues. From germline, CDR1 is LNHNV and CDR2 YYDKDF (reference sequence). CDR3 amino acids: CATSRDQGPETQYF. DNA of the CDR3: TGTGCCACCAGCAGAGATCAGGGCCCAGAGACCCAGTACTTC.

The chain has TRBV6-6 and TRBJ2-7, with 8 bases fitting TRBD1. Losses at the gene ends were 0 bases for V and 4 bases for J; bases not matched to a gene: 11. The CDR3 sequence is 17 residues long. Germline values: CDR1 MNHNY, CDR2 SVGAGI (reference sequence). CDR3 nucleotide sequence: TGTGCCAGCAGTTACTCGAATCAGGTGACAGGGGTATACGAGCAGTACTTC. Translating it yields CASSYSNQVTGVYEQYF.

The V call is TRBV6-1, the J call TRBJ1-2; D possibly corresponds to TRBD1 (5 bases). The CDR3 length is 15 residues. Germline V gene sequence: CDR1 MNHNS, CDR2 SASEGT. The V end was cut by 4 bases, the J end by 5 bases, with 17 bases between. CDR3 coding DNA: TGTGCCAGCAGTGGGGCGGGACGGTGGGTATATGGCTACACCTTC. Translating gives CASSGAGRWVYGYTF.

The chain combines TRBV2 with TRBJ2-3; TRBD2 aligns across 13 bases. The CDR3 runs to 16 residues. Germline values: CDR1 SNHLY, CDR2 FYNNEI. V shed 8 bases, J shed 7 bases, and the junction held 12 bases outside the gene matches. CDR3 sequence: CASRLPGLAGWNTQYF. In nucleotides, the CDR3 is TGTGCCAGCCGTCTTCCGGGACTAGCGGGATGGAATACGCAGTATTTT.

In this sample, this clonotype turned up a few times. V usage is TRBV5-4 and J usage is TRBJ1-6, with D possibly being TRBD1 (6 bases). Deletions cut 3 bases from V and 5 bases from J, with 15 bases between. The CDR3 sequence is 16 residues long. Germline-derived CDR1 and CDR2 are SGHNT and YYREEE (reference sequence). The CDR3 DNA is TGTGCCAGCAGCTCCCCCAAGACAGGCGATAATTCACCCCTCCACTTT. This codes for CASSSPKTGDNSPLHF.

The rearrangement joins TRBV20-1 to TRBJ2-4; D assignment may be TRBD1 or TRBD2 (5 bases each). The CDR3 spans 14 residues. CDR1 DFQATT and CDR2 SNEGSKA come from the germline V gene (reference sequence). Trimming removed 6 bases from V and 0 bases from J, with 12 bases in between. Here the CDR3 reads CSATGRLAKNIQYF. CDR3 DNA sequence: TGCAGTGCCACGGGACGGCTAGCCAAAAACATTCAGTACTTC.

The rearrangement uses TRBV4-1 and TRBJ2-1; 7 bases align to TRBD1. This CDR3 is 15 amino acids long. The trim removed 2 bases at V and 4 bases at J, leaving 5 bases unmatched. CDR1 and CDR2 (germline): MGHRA, YSYEKL. The CDR3 DNA is TGCGCCAGCAGCCAAACCGGGACAGAATACAATGAGCAGTTCTTC. Its translation is CASSQTGTEYNEQFF.

This clonotype was seen only a few times. The chain recombines TRBV20-1 with TRBJ2-1; weak D call: TRBD2 (6 bases). Germline loops: CDR1 DFQATT, CDR2 SNEGSKA (reference sequence). Trimming cost V 2 bases and J 9 bases, with 20 bases left between them. The CDR3 spans 15 residues. The CDR3 bases are TGCAGTGCTAGAAGGACGGCGGGACGACCGGGTGAGCAGTTCTTC. Translation: CSARRTAGRPGEQFF.

The chain couples TRBV28 to TRBJ2-5; D not certain. This CDR3 contains 13 residues. CDR1 MDHEN and CDR2 SYDVKM come from the germline V gene. The germline V and J ends were trimmed by 2 bases and 2 bases, with 6 bases remaining between them. CDR3 in amino acids: CASSLDTQETQYF. In DNA, the CDR3 is TGTGCCAGCAGTTTAGACACACAAGAGACCCAGTACTTC.

The V and J genes are TRBV6-2 or TRBV6-3 and TRBJ2-7; D remains ambiguous. Per germline, CDR1 MNHEY and CDR2 SVGEGT. The CDR3 extends over 11 amino acids. V was clipped by 2 bases and J by 4 bases, with 3 bases between them. The CDR3 reads CASSYMYEQYF. In nucleotides, the CDR3 is TGTGCCAGCAGTTACATGTACGAGCAGTACTTC.

The chain couples TRBV7-2 to TRBJ2-1, with TRBD2 matching 8 bases. The CDR3 covers 13 residues. J gave up 7 bases and V 6 bases, and 5 bases lay outside the gene matches. The germline CDR1 and CDR2 sequences are SGHTA and FQGNSA. The CDR3 sequence is CASSGTSINEQFF. CDR3 bases: TGTGCCAGCAGTGGGACTAGTATTAATGAGCAGTTCTTC.

In nucleotides, the CDR3 is TGTGCCAGCAGCCAAACCGGGACTGGGACCTCCAATGAGCAGTTCTTC. Amino acids: CASSQTGTGTSNEQFF. The gene calls are TRBV3-1 and TRBJ2-1; D may be TRBD2 (6 bases). The V gene's germline CDR1 is LGHDT and CDR2 YNNKEL (reference sequence). Trimming took 2 bases from V and 6 from J, leaving 17 bases between them. This CDR3 spans 16 amino acids.